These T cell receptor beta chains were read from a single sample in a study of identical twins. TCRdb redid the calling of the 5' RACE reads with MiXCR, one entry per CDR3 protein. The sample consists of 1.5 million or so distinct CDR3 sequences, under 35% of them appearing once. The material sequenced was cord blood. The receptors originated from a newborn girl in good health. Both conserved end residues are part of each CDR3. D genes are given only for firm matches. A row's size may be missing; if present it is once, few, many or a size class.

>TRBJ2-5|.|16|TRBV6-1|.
CASSESPATLGETQYF
TGTGCCAGCAGTGAATCCCCAGCCACCCTCGGAGAGACCCAGTACTTC
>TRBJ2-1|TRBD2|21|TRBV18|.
CASSDLPGLAGGLVIPNEQFF
TGTGCCAGCTCAGACCTACCGGGACTAGCGGGAGGTCTTGTCATCCCCAATGAGCAGTTCTTC
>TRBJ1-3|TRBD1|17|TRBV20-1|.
CSARDLTGGFSGNTIYF
TGCAGTGCTAGAGATCTGACAGGGGGCTTCTCTGGAAACACCATATATTTT
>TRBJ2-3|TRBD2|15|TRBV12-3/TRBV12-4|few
CASSLEAGAGDTQYF
TGTGCCAGCAGTTTAGAAGCGGGGGCGGGAGATACGCAGTATTTT
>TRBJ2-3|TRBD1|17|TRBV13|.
CASSNRQGSFRTDTQYF
TGTGCCAGCAGCAACCGACAGGGGTCTTTTAGGACAGATACGCAGTATTTT
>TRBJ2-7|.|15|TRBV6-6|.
CASSGPGRSSYEQYF
TGTGCCAGCAGTGGACCGGGACGGAGCTCCTACGAGCAGTACTTC
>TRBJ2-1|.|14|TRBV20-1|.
CSARAGYSYNEQFF
TGCAGTGCTAGAGCGGGATATTCCTACAATGAGCAGTTCTTC
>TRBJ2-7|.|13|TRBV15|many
CATSRDQGYEQYF
TGTGCCACCAGCAGAGATCAGGGCTACGAGCAGTACTTC
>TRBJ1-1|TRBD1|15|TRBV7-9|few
CASSLSRTGAPEAFF
TGTGCCAGCAGCTTAAGTAGGACAGGGGCACCTGAAGCTTTCTTT
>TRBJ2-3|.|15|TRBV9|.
CASSQGASNTDTQYF
TGTGCCAGCAGCCAAGGGGCGTCCAACACAGATACGCAGTATTTT
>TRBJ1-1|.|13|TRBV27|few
CASRPTGVSEAFF
TGTGCCAGCAGACCGACGGGCGTCTCTGAAGCTTTCTTT
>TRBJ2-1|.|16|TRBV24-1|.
CATSEDSEPRYNEQFF
TGTGCCACCAGTGAGGACAGCGAACCCAGGTACAATGAGCAGTTCTTC
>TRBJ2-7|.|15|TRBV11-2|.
CASSLVWGSVYEQYF
TGTGCCAGCAGCTTAGTGTGGGGTAGCGTGTACGAGCAGTACTTC
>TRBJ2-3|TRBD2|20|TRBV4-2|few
CASSPTGLAGGPGLADTQYF
TGTGCCAGCAGCCCTACAGGACTAGCGGGAGGGCCAGGTCTGGCAGATACGCAGTATTTT
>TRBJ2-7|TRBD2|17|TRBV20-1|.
CSARASSGKGWGYEQYF
TGCAGTGCTAGAGCTTCTAGCGGGAAGGGATGGGGCTACGAGCAGTACTTC
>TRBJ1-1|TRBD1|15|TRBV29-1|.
CSASLGQGHGLGAFF
TGCAGCGCTTCTTTGGGACAGGGCCACGGTCTTGGGGCTTTCTTT
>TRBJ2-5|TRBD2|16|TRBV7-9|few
CASSTLAGGHQETQYF
TGTGCCAGCAGCACCCTAGCGGGGGGCCACCAAGAGACCCAGTACTTC
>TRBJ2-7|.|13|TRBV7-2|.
CASSLENSPEQYF
TGTGCCAGCAGCTTAGAGAATTCCCCCGAGCAGTACTTC
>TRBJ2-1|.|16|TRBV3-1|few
CASSRGGLRGYNEQFF
TGTGCCAGCAGCCGGGGTGGGCTTCGGGGATACAATGAGCAGTTCTTC
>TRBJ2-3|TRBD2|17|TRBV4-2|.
CASSQDSSVAGADTQYF
TGTGCCAGCAGCCAAGATTCCTCCGTAGCGGGAGCGGATACGCAGTATTTT
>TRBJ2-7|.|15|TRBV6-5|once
CASSYVPGPIYEQYF
TGTGCCAGCAGTTACGTTCCGGGACCCATCTACGAGCAGTACTTC
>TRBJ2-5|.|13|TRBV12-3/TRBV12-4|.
CASSALNGETQYF
TGTGCCAGCAGCGCTCTTAATGGGGAGACCCAGTACTTC
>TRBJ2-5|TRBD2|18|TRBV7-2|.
CACSLWGLARAPPETQYF
TGTGCCTGCAGCTTGTGGGGACTAGCCAGAGCCCCGCCGGAGACCCAGTACTTC
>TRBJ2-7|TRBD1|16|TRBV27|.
CASSTRQRGPANEQYF
TGTGCCAGCAGTACCCGACAGAGGGGGCCAGCCAATGAGCAGTACTTC
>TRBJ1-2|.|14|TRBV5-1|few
CASSLALAAYGYTF
TGCGCCAGCAGCTTGGCGTTGGCAGCCTATGGCTACACCTTC
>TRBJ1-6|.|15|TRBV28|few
CASSTLSSYNSPLHF
TGTGCCAGCAGTACATTGAGCTCCTATAATTCACCCCTCCACTTT
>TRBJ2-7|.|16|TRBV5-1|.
CASSSRTGGETYEQYF
TGCGCCAGCAGCTCGCGAACAGGGGGGGAAACCTACGAGCAGTACTTC
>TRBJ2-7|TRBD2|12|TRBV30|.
CAWTSGPYEQYF
TGTGCCTGGACTAGCGGGCCCTACGAGCAGTACTTC
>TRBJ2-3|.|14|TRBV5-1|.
CASSLAGFKDTQYF
TGCGCCAGCAGCTTGGCAGGTTTTAAAGATACGCAGTATTTT
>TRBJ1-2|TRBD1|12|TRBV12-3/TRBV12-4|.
CASTDRFYGHTF
TGTGCCAGCACGGACAGGTTTTATGGCCACACCTTC
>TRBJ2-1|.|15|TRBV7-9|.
CASSLVGLRGNEQFF
TGTGCCAGCAGCTTAGTTGGGTTACGGGGCAATGAGCAGTTCTTC
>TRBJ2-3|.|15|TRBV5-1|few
CASSFRGFSTDTQYF
TGCGCCAGCAGCTTTCGCGGGTTTAGCACAGATACGCAGTATTTT
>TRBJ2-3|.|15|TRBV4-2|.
CASSQGSGAIDTQYF
TGTGCCAGCAGCCAAGGGTCAGGTGCTATAGATACGCAGTATTTT
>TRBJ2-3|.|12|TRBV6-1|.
CASSAAWDTQYF
TGTGCCAGCAGCGCCGCCTGGGATACGCAGTATTTT
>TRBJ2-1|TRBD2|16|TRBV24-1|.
CATSDALGGSYNEQFF
TGTGCCACCAGTGATGCCTTGGGGGGGTCCTACAATGAGCAGTTCTTC
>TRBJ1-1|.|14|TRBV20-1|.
CSVPPPGLNTEAFF
TGCAGTGTCCCCCCCCCTGGGCTGAACACTGAAGCTTTCTTT
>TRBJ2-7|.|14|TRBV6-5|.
CASSYRWPSYEQYF
TGTGCCAGCAGTTACCGTTGGCCCTCCTACGAGCAGTACTTC
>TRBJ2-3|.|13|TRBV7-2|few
CASSWRKADTQYF
TGTGCCAGCAGCTGGCGGAAGGCAGATACGCAGTATTTT
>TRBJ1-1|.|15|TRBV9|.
CASSVAPERWTEAFF
TGTGCCAGCAGCGTAGCCCCAGAGAGGTGGACTGAAGCTTTCTTT
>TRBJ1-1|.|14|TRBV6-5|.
CASSYSQKNTEAFF
TGTGCCAGCAGTTACAGTCAGAAGAACACTGAAGCTTTCTTT
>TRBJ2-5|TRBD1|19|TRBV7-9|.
CASSSYWWDRGPVGNEQYF
TGTGCCAGCAGCTCCTACTGGTGGGACAGGGGCCCCGTCGGCAATGAGCAGTACTTC
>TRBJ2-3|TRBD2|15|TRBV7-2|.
CASSYWRGNTDTQYF
TGTGCCAGCAGCTATTGGCGGGGGAACACAGATACGCAGTATTTT
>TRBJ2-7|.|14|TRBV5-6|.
CASSLQASANEQYF
TGTGCCAGCAGCTTGCAGGCTAGCGCCAACGAGCAGTACTTC
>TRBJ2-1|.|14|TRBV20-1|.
CSPSGLDGRYEQFF
TGCAGTCCGTCCGGTTTGGACGGAAGATATGAGCAGTTCTTC
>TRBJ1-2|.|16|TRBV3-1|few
CASSQMAGLANYGYTF
TGTGCCAGCAGTCAGATGGCGGGGCTAGCTAACTATGGCTACACCTTC
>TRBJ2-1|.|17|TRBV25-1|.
CASSKWGTRGAYNEQFF
TGTGCCAGCAGCAAATGGGGTACTAGGGGGGCCTACAATGAGCAGTTCTTC
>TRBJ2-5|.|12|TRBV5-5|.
CASSLPDYGQYF
TGTGCCAGCAGCTTGCCAGACTACGGGCAGTACTTC
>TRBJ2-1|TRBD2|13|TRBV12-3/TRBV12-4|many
CASSGTSVGEQFF
TGTGCCAGCAGTGGGACTAGTGTTGGTGAGCAGTTCTTC
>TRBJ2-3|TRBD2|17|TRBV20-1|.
CSARESRTSWGTDTQYF
TGCAGTGCTAGAGAGTCCAGGACTAGCTGGGGCACAGATACGCAGTATTTT
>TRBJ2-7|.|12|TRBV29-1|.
CSVVGDGYEQYF
TGCAGCGTTGTGGGGGACGGCTACGAGCAGTACTTC
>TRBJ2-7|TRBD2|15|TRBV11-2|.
CASSFSGSWANEQYF
TGTGCCAGCAGCTTTAGCGGGAGTTGGGCCAATGAGCAGTACTTC
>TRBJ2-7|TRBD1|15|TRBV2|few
CASSERTGGRYEQYF
TGTGCCAGCAGTGAACGGACAGGGGGGCGATACGAGCAGTACTTC